This T cell receptor beta chain was documented in a study of blood T cell repertoires in COVID-19. As for the study in general: There were acute and convalescent COVID-19 samples, and they came from the United States, Italy and Spain. Sources were T cells, B-cell-depleted T cells, or PBMCs; the material itself was cDNA or gDNA.

CDR3 size: 14 residues. The V end lost 1 base, the J end lost 5 bases, and 9 bases lay between the germline ends. Germline V gene lookup returns CDR1 KGHSH and CDR2 LQKENI. Using immunoSEQ multiplex PCR, the repertoire was profiled, and TCRdb retains in-frame clones only, with some absent. This sample carries 56,000 or so clones, around four fifths of them seen once, and the ten largest clones take about an eighth. V gene TRBV18 combines with J gene TRBJ2-1; D gene ambiguous. Specimen: peripheral blood. This receptor was taken from a woman of 80 years or more with acute or convalescent COVID-19. CDR3 bases: TGTGCCAGCTCACCACAGAAAGCCCACAATGAGCAGTTCTTC. Amino acid sequence: CASSPQKAHNEQFF. The full variable domain, with the rest looked up from reference TRBV18 and TRBJ2-1, is NAGVMQNPRHLVRRRGQEARLRCSPMKGHSHVYWYRQLPEEGLKFMVYLQKENIIDESGMPKERFSAEFPKEGPSILRIQQVVRGDSAAYFCASSPQKAHNEQFFGPGTRLTVL.